This T cell receptor (beta chain) was identified in a study of T-cell memory formation after mild COVID-19 (dated by TCRdb to the early 2020s). Background on the whole study: TCR sequence clusters from the two donors were largely donor specific. Longitudinal TCRalpha and TCRbeta repertoire sequencing tracked T-cell clones expanding and contracting after mild COVID-19 in two donors. The cohort was made up of two young adult volunteers, one female and one male, who were previously healthy.

Ficoll-Paque density gradient centrifugation was the method used to isolate PBMCs. Sequencing was carried out with an Illumina NovaSeq 6000. TCRalpha and TCRbeta cDNA libraries were built by 5'RACE with constant-segment primers, adding sample barcodes and unique molecular identifiers. Trizol reagent was used to extract RNA from every sample. Library amplification was performed in two PCR steps, and a second sample barcode and Illumina TruSeq adapters were introduced in the second step. Sequencing of libraries was performed on an Illumina NovaSeq with 2 x 150 bp paired-end reads. Per the source publication's procedure: With migec v1.2.7, reads were demultiplexed and then collapsed into UMI-guided consensus sequences. Using mixcr v2.1.11, UMI consensuses were aligned to TRA and TRB V and J templates and then assembled into clonotypes. A clonotype was counted as expanded or contracted only if both edgeR and NoisET called the change significant, with noise models trained on biological replicates. edgeR calls used a false discovery rate-adjusted p below 0.01 and a log2 fold-change threshold of 1. As an exploratory analysis of dynamics, max-normalized trajectories of the 1000 most abundant clonotypes were examined with PCA combined with hierarchical clustering. Separately sequenced CD4+ and CD8+ repertoires were used to assign a CD4 or CD8 phenotype to each responding clone. TCRdb handled the public reads itself, with Q25 trimming in fastp and clone calling in MiXCR, and kept productive beta chains. Each entry is one CDR3 protein sequence, shown with its most common DNA and genes. The V and J calls and clone size come from TCRdb's table, not from the authors' own analysis. A total of roughly 510,000 distinct CDR3 sequences appear in this sample, about 18% of them only once. The ten largest clones capture around 8.1% of the sample.

Points on this clonotype: The antigen it recognizes is unknown. No much larger clonotype is one base removed from it; base qualities were not supplied.

Measured from the cysteine to the phenylalanine, the CDR3 is 11 residues long. This entry keeps only the CDR3 DNA: 33 bases, framed from base 1. For CDR1 and CDR2, the germline V gene (reference sequence) lists GTSNPN and SVGIG. Deletion took 1 base off V and 6 bases off J, with a span of 5 bases between the germline ends. Broad study findings and their caveats: Only two mild cases were covered in the study, and larger cohorts including severe cases with pre-infection samples were considered necessary. Some responding clones were detected in pre-infection memory, which suggested that pre-existing cross-reactive memory T cells had joined the SARS-CoV-2 response. Contracting CD4+ clones were located mainly in the CM and EM memory subsets, whereas CD8+ clones were found to be enriched in EMRA. Whether the second-wave clones peaking on day 37 were SARS-CoV-2 specific was not confirmed. Balanced CD4/CD8 phenotypes were observed for clones contracting from day 15 to 85, whereas a bias towards CD4+ was observed for a second wave of clones expanding from day 15 to 37.

The clonotype was recovered from an adult woman who had mild COVID-19 (a few samples of this study predate the infection). The sample titles of this study are shuffled in the database, so cell type and time point are left out; the donor was told from shared clones. The receptor chain draws on TRBV30 and TRBJ2-3; the D gene is perhaps TRBD1 or TRBD2, each of them matching over 5 bases. The specimen was PBMCs or a T cell subset sorted from them (not recorded which). The CDR3 region reads CAWSGGDTQYF. The nucleotide sequence reads as follows: TGTGCCTGGAGTGGGGGGGATACGCAGTATTTT.